This T cell receptor beta chain was recorded in a study of T-cell reconstitution after alpha-beta-depleted transplantation in children. CDR3 length equals 19 residues. CDR1 and CDR2 (germline): MNHEY, SMNVEV (reference sequence). V was clipped by 0 bases and J by 1 base, with 22 bases between them. Unique molecular identifiers were incorporated during preparation of the TCRbeta library. Via MiXCR, TCRdb re-called the PCR reads, giving one row per CDR3 protein. The sample has over 550,000 distinct CDR3 sequences; 10% are singletons. This TCR derives from a human donor who donated a stem cell graft to a child with acute myeloid leukemia. This chain joins TRBV27 and TRBJ2-7; tentative D call: TRBD2 (6 bases). This sample comprised PBMCs from the stem cell graft donor, obtained from the stem cell graft. The CDR3 coding sequence is TGTGCCAGCAGTTTATCTGGGGCTAGCGCCCACCCGAAGTCCTACGAGCAGTACTTC. This gives the protein CASSLSGASAHPKSYEQYF.